The 9 T cell receptor beta chains presented below share a single source sample, sequenced in a study of identifying expanded T cells in peripheral blood. The table came from immunoSEQ multiplex PCR; TCRdb's copy has only in-frame clones and leaves some out. Of about 100,000 clones detected, around 90% appear once; the ten largest clones hold approximately 18%. The sample was blood. The receptor set was obtained from a person aged 18 to 70 in good health.

Here the CDR3 DNA reads TGTGCCAGTAGCGACAGGGGGCGAGCTAACTATGGCTACACCTTC. Its translation: CASSDRGRANYGYTF. The rearrangement uses TRBV19 and TRBJ1-2; 10 nucleotides line up with TRBD1. There are 15 residues in the CDR3. Germline V lookup: CDR1 LNHDA, CDR2 SQIVND (reference sequence). Unmatched junction bases numbered 4, after V lost 6 bases and J lost 0 bases.

The V and J genes are TRBV7-9 and TRBJ1-6; D is ambiguous. Germline V gives CDR1 SEHNR, CDR2 FQNEAQ (reference sequence). V was clipped by 1 base and J by 2 bases, with 3 bases between them. This CDR3 has 14 residues. In DNA, the CDR3 is TGTGCCAGCAGCTTAGACACCTATAATTCACCCCTCCACTTT. This translates into CASSLDTYNSPLHF.

This chain links TRBV5-4 with TRBJ2-7; 11 nucleotides line up with TRBD1. The CDR3 is 15 residues long. Germline values: CDR1 SGHNT, CDR2 YYREEE (reference sequence). The trim removed 4 bases at V and 3 bases at J, leaving 6 bases unmatched. The CDR3 reads CASSIGQGAIYEQYF. The CDR3, as DNA: TGTGCCAGCAGCATCGGACAGGGGGCGATCTACGAGCAGTACTTC.

V and J are TRBV5-4 and TRBJ1-5; no reliable D call. Per germline, CDR1 SGHNT and CDR2 YYREEE (reference sequence). The CDR3 has 13 residues. The germline V and J ends were trimmed by 5 bases and 4 bases, with 10 bases remaining between them. CDR3: CASSNGRNQPQHF. CDR3 DNA: TGTGCCAGCAGTAACGGACGGAATCAGCCCCAGCATTTT. Using reference TRBV5-4 and TRBJ1-5 for the parts outside the CDR3, the full variable domain is ETGVTQSPTHLIKTRGQQVTLRCSSQSGHNTVSWYQQALGQGPQFIFQYYREEENGRGNFPPRFSGLQFPNYSSELNVNALELDDSALYLCASSNGRNQPQHFGDGTRLSIL.

The chain uses TRBV20-1 and TRBJ2-1, with D unclear. Germline V gene sequence: CDR1 DFQATT, CDR2 SNEGSKA (reference sequence). The CDR3 extends over 11 amino acids. Trimming pared 3 bases from V and 9 bases from J, leaving 9 bases between. CDR3 residues: CSASYMGEQFF. The CDR3 DNA follows: TGCAGTGCTAGTTATATGGGTGAGCAGTTCTTC.

This rearrangement joins TRBV28 to TRBJ1-2; perhaps TRBD1 as D (6 bases). Trimming took 7 bases from V and 7 from J, leaving 16 bases between them. The CDR3 runs to 13 residues. Germline CDR1 MDHEN, CDR2 SYDVKM. The CDR3, as DNA: TGTGCCAGCACCGGAGGGGGTTGGAGTGGCTACACCTTC. Translated: CASTGGGWSGYTF.

The V call is TRBV2, the J call TRBJ1-5; 9 bases fit TRBD1. Looked up from germline, CDR1 is SNHLY and CDR2 is FYNNEI. V shed 8 bases, J shed 2 bases, and the junction held 4 bases outside the gene matches. The CDR3 sequence is 14 residues long. CDR3 DNA sequence: TGTGCCAGCGGGAGACAGGGGGGCAATCAGCCCCAGCATTTT. It is translated as CASGRQGGNQPQHF. Full variable domain (outside the CDR3, taken from reference TRBV2 and TRBJ1-5): EPEVTQTPSHQVTQMGQEVILRCVPISNHLYFYWYRQILGQKVEFLVSFYNNEISEKSEIFDDQFSVERPDGSNFTLKIRSTKLEDSAMYFCASGRQGGNQPQHFGDGTRLSIL.

V is TRBV7-9 and J is TRBJ1-1, with 7 nucleotides matching TRBD1. CDR3 length: 12 residues. Germline V gene data show CDR1 as SEHNR and CDR2 as FQNEAQ (reference sequence). Germline trimming cut 7 bases from V and 8 bases from J; bases unmatched to any gene: 7. CDR3 region: CASTQGGQEAFF. DNA of the CDR3: TGTGCCAGCACCCAGGGGGGGCAGGAAGCTTTCTTT.

About this clone itself: Other DNA sequences from this sample encode an identical CDR3 as well. CDR3 amino acids: CASSEGSGANVLTF. The CDR3 nucleotides read TGTGCCAGCAGTGAGGGCTCTGGGGCCAACGTCCTGACTTTC. V and J are TRBV6-4 and TRBJ2-6; D is unclear. Trimming removed 3 bases at V and 0 bases at J, with 3 bases between. Germline V lookup: CDR1 MRHNA, CDR2 SNTAGT. The CDR3 spans 14 residues.